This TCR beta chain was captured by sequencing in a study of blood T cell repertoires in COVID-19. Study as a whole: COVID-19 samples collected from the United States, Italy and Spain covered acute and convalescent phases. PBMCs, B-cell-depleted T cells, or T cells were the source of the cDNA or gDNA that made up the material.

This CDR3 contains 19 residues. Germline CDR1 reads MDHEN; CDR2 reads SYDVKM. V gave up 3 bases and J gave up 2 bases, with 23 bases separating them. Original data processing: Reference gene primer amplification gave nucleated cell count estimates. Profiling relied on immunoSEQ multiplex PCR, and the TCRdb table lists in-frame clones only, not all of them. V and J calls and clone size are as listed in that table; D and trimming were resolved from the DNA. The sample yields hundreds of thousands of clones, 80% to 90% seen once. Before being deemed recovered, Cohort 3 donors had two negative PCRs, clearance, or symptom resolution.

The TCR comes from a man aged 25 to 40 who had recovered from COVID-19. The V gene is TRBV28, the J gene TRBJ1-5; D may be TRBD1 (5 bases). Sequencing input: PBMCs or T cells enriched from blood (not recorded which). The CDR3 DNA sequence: TGTGCCAGCAGTTTGTATGGAAGGTGGGGGGTTCACGGCAATCAGCCCCAGCATTTT. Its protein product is CASSLYGRWGVHGNQPQHF.